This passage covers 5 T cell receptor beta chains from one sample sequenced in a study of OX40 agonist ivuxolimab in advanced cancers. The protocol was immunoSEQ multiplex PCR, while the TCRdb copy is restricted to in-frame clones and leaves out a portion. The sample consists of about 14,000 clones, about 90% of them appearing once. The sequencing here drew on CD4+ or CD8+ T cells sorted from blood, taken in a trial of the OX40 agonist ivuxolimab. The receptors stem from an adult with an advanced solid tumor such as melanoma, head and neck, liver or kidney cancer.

This CDR3 reads CASSQSRTDYEQYF. The CDR3 nucleotides read TGCGCCAGCAGCCAATCTCGAACGGACTACGAGCAGTACTTC. This chain connects TRBV4-1 to TRBJ2-7, with D hard to call. Trimming cost V 2 bases and J 3 bases, with 11 bases left between them. The germline V gene encodes CDR1 MGHRA and CDR2 YSYEKL. This CDR3 contains 14 residues.

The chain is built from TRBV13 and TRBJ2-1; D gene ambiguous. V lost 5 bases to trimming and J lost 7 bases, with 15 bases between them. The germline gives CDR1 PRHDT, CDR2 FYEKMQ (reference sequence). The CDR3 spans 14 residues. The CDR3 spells CASSLGEGRNEQFF. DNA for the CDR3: TGTGCCAGCAGCCTCGGTGAAGGGCGGAATGAGCAGTTCTTC.

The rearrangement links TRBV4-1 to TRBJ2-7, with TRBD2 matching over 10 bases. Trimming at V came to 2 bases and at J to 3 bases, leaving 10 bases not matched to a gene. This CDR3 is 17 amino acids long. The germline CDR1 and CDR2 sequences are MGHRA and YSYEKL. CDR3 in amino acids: CASSQNLPLAGVYEQYF. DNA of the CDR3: TGCGCCAGCAGCCAAAATCTCCCGCTAGCGGGGGTCTACGAGCAGTACTTC.

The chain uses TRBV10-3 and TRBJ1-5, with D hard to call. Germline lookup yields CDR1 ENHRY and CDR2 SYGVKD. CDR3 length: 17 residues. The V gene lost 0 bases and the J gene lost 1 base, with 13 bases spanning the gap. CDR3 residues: CAISESLTAGSNQPQHF. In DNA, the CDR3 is TGTGCCATCAGTGAGTCGCTAACCGCCGGAAGCAATCAGCCCCAGCATTTT.

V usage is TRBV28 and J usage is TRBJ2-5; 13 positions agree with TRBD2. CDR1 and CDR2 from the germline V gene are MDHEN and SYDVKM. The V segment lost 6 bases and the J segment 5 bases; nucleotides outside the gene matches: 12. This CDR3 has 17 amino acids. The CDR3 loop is CASRPTSGRGKGETQYF. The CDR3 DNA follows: TGTGCCAGCAGACCAACTAGCGGGAGGGGGAAGGGGGAGACCCAGTACTTC.